The 18 T cell receptor beta chains given below trace back to one sample, sequenced in a study of blood T cell repertoires in COVID-19. Sequencing used immunoSEQ multiplex PCR; TCRdb keeps in-frame clones, though not all of them. Here the sample spans some 140,000 clones, 65% to 80% being singletons. The material sequenced was peripheral blood. The receptor set was obtained from an elderly man with acute or convalescent COVID-19.

A few counts support this clone. The chain recombines TRBV6-5 with TRBJ1-2; D is unresolved. Germline CDR1 is MNHEY and CDR2 is SVGAGI. V dropped 6 bases and J dropped 0 bases, with 8 bases sitting between them. This CDR3 contains 13 residues. The CDR3 DNA reads TGTGCCAGCAGAAACGTAGCTAACTATGGCTACACCTTC. Its translation is CASRNVANYGYTF.

The rearrangement links TRBV4-3 to TRBJ1-3; TRBD1 aligns across 7 bases. Germline trimming cut 4 bases from V and 3 bases from J; bases unmatched to any gene: 6. The germline V gene encodes CDR1 LGHNA and CDR2 YSLEER. The CDR3 contains 15 residues. CDR3 sequence: CASSPDTGVGNTIYF. The CDR3 DNA is TGCGCCAGCAGCCCTGATACAGGGGTTGGAAACACCATATATTTT.

This sequence joins TRBV18 and TRBJ1-1; 8 bases align to TRBD1. CDR1 is KGHSH and CDR2 is LQKENI in the germline V gene. This CDR3 contains 13 residues. J lost 7 bases, V lost 6 bases, and 7 bases had no gene match. The CDR3 bases are TGTGCCAGCTCGGGTGGACAGGGACTTGAAGCTTTCTTT. Translated, it gives CASSGGQGLEAFF.

The gene calls are TRBV19 and TRBJ2-2; 9 nucleotides agree with TRBD2. The CDR3 sequence is 15 residues long. Losses at the gene ends were 7 bases for V and 3 bases for J; bases not matched to a gene: 6. Germline CDR1 LNHDA, CDR2 SQIVND (reference sequence). The DNA for the CDR3 is TGTGCCAGTACCTTAGCGGGGGTGTACACCGGGGAGCTGTTTTTT. Translation gives CASTLAGVYTGELFF.

V gene TRBV30 combines with J gene TRBJ1-2; D unclear. Germline V CDR1 and CDR2: GTSNPN, SVGIG (reference sequence). The V end lost 1 base, the J end lost 8 bases, and 11 bases lay between the germline ends. CDR3 length: 12 residues. The CDR3 DNA sequence: TGTGCCTGGAGTGGGGCGTCAGCCGGCTACACCTTC. Protein sequence: CAWSGASAGYTF.

The rearrangement joins TRBV7-8 to TRBJ1-5; 8 bases fit TRBD1. The germline V gene encodes CDR1 SGHVS and CDR2 FQNEAQ. The V and J ends lost 3 bases and 11 bases, in that order; junction bases with no gene match: 12. This CDR3 has 15 amino acids. The CDR3 coding sequence is TGTGCCAGCAGCTTGTATATGACAGGGGCCGGTACCCAGCATTTT. This gives the protein CASSLYMTGAGTQHF.

This chain joins TRBV11-2 and TRBJ1-2; tentatively, D is TRBD1 (5 bases). The length of the CDR3 is 15 residues. V dropped 0 bases and J dropped 4 bases, with 12 bases sitting between them. Germline CDR1 and CDR2: SGHAT and FQNNGV. This CDR3 is CASSLDLGGGYGYTF. The CDR3 DNA is TGTGCCAGCAGCTTAGATCTCGGGGGAGGCTATGGCTACACCTTC.

The rearrangement uses TRBV19 and TRBJ2-1, with D perhaps TRBD2 (6 bases). The germline CDR1 and CDR2 sequences are LNHDA and SQIVND (reference sequence). The CDR3 runs to 14 residues. With 3 bases removed from V and 1 base from J, the gap between germline ends came to 7 bases. Here the CDR3 DNA reads TGTGCCAGTAGTATTCGGGAGTCCTACAATGAGCAGTTCTTC. Translation: CASSIRESYNEQFF.

V gene TRBV9 combines with J gene TRBJ1-5, with TRBD1 as a possible D gene (5 bases). The CDR3 is 15 residues long. Germline CDR1 SGDLS, CDR2 YYNGEE. V shed 4 bases and J shed 4 bases, with 15 bases lying between them. The CDR3 DNA reads as TGTGCCAGCAGCCCAGATTGGGGGGGAAATCAGCCCCAGCATTTT. Translated, it gives CASSPDWGGNQPQHF.

This chain connects TRBV5-1 to TRBJ1-2, with D hard to call. The CDR3 runs 13 residues. Trimming left V 0 bases short and J 7 bases short, with 10 bases between. CDR1 and CDR2 (germline): SGHRS, YFSETQ. Here the CDR3 reads CASSLGGGLGYTF. CDR3 nucleotides: TGCGCCAGCAGCTTGGGCGGAGGGCTTGGCTACACCTTC. Filled out from reference TRBV5-1 and TRBJ1-2, the complete variable domain reads KAGVTQTPRYLIKTRGQQVTLSCSPISGHRSVSWYQQTPGQGLQFLFEYFSETQRNKGNFPGRFSGRQFSNSRSEMNVSTLELGDSALYLCASSLGGGLGYTFGSGTRLTVV.

This clone was observed a single time. V usage is TRBV5-6 and J usage is TRBJ1-5; D gene ambiguous. V lost 2 bases and J lost 3, with 9 bases in between. Germline loops: CDR1 SGHDT, CDR2 YYEEEE. The CDR3 is 14 amino acids. In nucleotides, the CDR3 is TGTGCCAGCAGCTTATTTCAGGTCAATCAGCCCCAGCATTTT. It translates to CASSLFQVNQPQHF.

The chain uses TRBV9 and TRBJ1-1; D is unclear. V was cut by 0 bases and J by 1 base, with 10 bases left in between. The germline CDR1 and CDR2 sequences are SGDLS and YYNGEE. The CDR3 runs 15 residues. DNA for the CDR3: TGTGCCAGCAGCGTAGTGGCCCGGGGGAACACTGAAGCTTTCTTT. This sequence encodes CASSVVARGNTEAFF.

The chain is built from TRBV6-1 and TRBJ1-2; D not certain. Deletions cut 2 bases from V and 3 bases from J, with 7 bases between. Germline V gene data show CDR1 as MNHNS and CDR2 as SASEGT. The length of the CDR3 is 13 residues. This CDR3 is CASSETGYYGYTF. For the CDR3, the DNA is TGTGCCAGCAGTGAAACGGGTTACTATGGCTACACCTTC.

CDR3 DNA: TGTGCCAGCTCACCACCGGACAGTCTAACCTCTGGAAACACCATATATTTT. Encoded protein: CASSPPDSLTSGNTIYF. This rearrangement joins TRBV18 to TRBJ1-3; tentatively, D is TRBD1 (6 bases). CDR3 length: 17 amino acids. Germline values: CDR1 KGHSH, CDR2 LQKENI. The V end lost 0 bases, the J end lost 0 bases, and 12 bases lay between the germline ends. The complete variable domain, with remaining parts taken from reference TRBV18 and TRBJ1-3, reads NAGVMQNPRHLVRRRGQEARLRCSPMKGHSHVYWYRQLPEEGLKFMVYLQKENIIDESGMPKERFSAEFPKEGPSILRIQQVVRGDSAAYFCASSPPDSLTSGNTIYFGEGSWLTVV.

This clone was seen only once. The chain recombines TRBV4-3 with TRBJ2-1, with D perhaps matching TRBD1 (6 bases). V lost 4 bases, J lost 4 bases, and 11 bases lay in between. This CDR3 spans 14 amino acids. Germline V gene data show CDR1 as LGHNA and CDR2 as YSLEER. Here the CDR3 DNA reads TGCGCCAGCAGCCGAGACAGGCTATACAATGAGCAGTTCTTC. Its translation: CASSRDRLYNEQFF.

The chain combines TRBV2 with TRBJ2-3; 10 bases match TRBD2. Germline V gene sequence: CDR1 SNHLY, CDR2 FYNNEI. With 7 bases clipped from V and 4 bases from J, the junction kept 5 bases outside the gene matches. CDR3 length: 14 residues. CDR3 region: CASKAGGPADTQYF. CDR3 bases: TGTGCCAGCAAAGCGGGGGGGCCCGCAGATACGCAGTATTTT.

The V gene is TRBV4-1, the J gene TRBJ2-3; 8 positions match TRBD1. Unmatched junction bases numbered 9, after V lost 4 bases and J lost 0 bases. The CDR3 contains 17 residues. Germline V CDR1 and CDR2: MGHRA, YSYEKL. The CDR3 nucleotides are TGCGCCAGCAGCCTGAACGGGGACAGGCGAAGCACAGATACGCAGTATTTT. Translating it yields CASSLNGDRRSTDTQYF.

Concerning this clone: In the same sample, other DNA sequences code for this CDR3. The chain recombines TRBV5-1 with TRBJ2-2; the D gene is possibly TRBD2 (5 bases). Per the germline V gene, CDR1 is SGHRS and CDR2 is YFSETQ. The CDR3 extends over 15 amino acids. V lost 0 bases and J 1 base, leaving 7 bases between the germline ends. CDR3 in DNA: TGCGCCAGCAGCTTGGCCGGAGGGAACACCGGGGAGCTGTTTTTT. This codes for CASSLAGGNTGELFF.